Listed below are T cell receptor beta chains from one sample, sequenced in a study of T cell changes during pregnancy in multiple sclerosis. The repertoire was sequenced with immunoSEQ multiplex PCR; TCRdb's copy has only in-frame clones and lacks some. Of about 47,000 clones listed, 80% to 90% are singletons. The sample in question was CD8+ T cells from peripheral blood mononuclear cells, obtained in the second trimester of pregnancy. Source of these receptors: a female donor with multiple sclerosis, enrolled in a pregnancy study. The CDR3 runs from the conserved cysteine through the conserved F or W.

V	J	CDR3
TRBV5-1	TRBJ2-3	CASSSGGYDTDTQYF
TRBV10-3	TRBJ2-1	CAISPEGTSGNEQFF
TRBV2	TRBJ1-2	CAIRDSQTNYGYTF
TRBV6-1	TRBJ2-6	CATQTGEAHVLTF
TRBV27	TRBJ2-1	CASSPGTYNEQFF
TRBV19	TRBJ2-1	CASSIVGSGSYNEQFF
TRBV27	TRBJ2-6	CASSLSVRGRSSGANVLTF
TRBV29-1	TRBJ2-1	CSVVDNEQFF
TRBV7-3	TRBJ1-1	CASSPHGQGVTEAFF
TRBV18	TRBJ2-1	CASSPETSPYNEQFF
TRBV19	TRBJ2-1	CASSRTAGDRGPDEQFF
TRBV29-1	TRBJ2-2	CSVARTNSAGELFF
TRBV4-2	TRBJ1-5	CASSQENGLSNQPQHF
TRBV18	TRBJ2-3	CASSLGGPSTDTQYF
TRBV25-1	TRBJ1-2	CASSAGTEFNYGYTF
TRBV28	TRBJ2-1	CASSPGDEQFF
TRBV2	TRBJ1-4	CASSSSVATNEKLFF
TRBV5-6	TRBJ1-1	CASSFGGMNTEAFF
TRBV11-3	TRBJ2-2	CASSLDWGTGGELFF
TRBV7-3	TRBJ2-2	CASSLLNSGELFF
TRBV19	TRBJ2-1	CATLGGGLEQFF
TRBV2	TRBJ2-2	CASSPRDNTGELFF
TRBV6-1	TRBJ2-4	CASSAGVGEELAKNIQYF
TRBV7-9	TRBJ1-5	CASSLGVGQGLGQPQHF
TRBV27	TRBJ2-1	CASSPSGSYNEQFF
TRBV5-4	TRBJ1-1	CASSTPGQGASTEAFF
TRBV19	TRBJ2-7	CASSINSYEQYF
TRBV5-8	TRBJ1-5	CASSLGTDSNQPQHF
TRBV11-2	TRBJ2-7	CASSFDPLEFPSEQYF
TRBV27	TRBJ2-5	CASSLEGQETQYF
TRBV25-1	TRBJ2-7	CASSQQGTTYEQYF
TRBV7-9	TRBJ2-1	CASSSPYGFPNNEQFF
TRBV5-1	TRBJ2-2	CASSLVGGETSNTGELFF
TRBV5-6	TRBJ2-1	CASSLGPGEQFF
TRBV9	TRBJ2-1	CASSGGGRGNEQFF
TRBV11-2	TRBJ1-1	CASSLGQNTEAFF
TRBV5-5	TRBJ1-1	CASSLQGDTEAFF
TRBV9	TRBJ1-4	CASSPSGGAAEKLFF
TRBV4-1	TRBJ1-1	CASSPLQGQVNTEAFF
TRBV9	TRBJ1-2	CASSGTGTGGKGPYGYTF
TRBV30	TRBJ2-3	CATDRGKDTQYF
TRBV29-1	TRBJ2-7	CSVFGEFYEQYF
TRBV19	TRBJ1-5	CASKTRDSNQPQHF
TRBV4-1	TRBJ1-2	CASSQDPGSNYGYTF
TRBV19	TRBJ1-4	CASSIDSFNEKLFF
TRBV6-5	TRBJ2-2	CASRRTNTGELFF
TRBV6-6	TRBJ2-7	CASSYLGDSSYEQYF